This T cell receptor beta chain was identified in a study of T cell responses to AZD1222 COVID-19 vaccine. The germline V gene has CDR1 SEHNR and CDR2 FQNEAQ (reference sequence). This CDR3 comprises 14 residues. V lost 5 bases and J lost 3; bases outside the gene matches: 5. The table came from immunoSEQ multiplex PCR; TCRdb's copy has only in-frame clones and leaves some out. The sample shows around 150,000 clones, over 85% of them seen only once. This chain joins TRBV7-9 and TRBJ1-1, with 8 bases identical to TRBD1. The sequenced sample was peripheral blood, obtained on day 0 of AZD1222 vaccination. This clonotype was sampled from an adult in good health. The DNA of the CDR3 is TGTGCCAGCAGCGTCCAGGGGGCGGACACTGAAGCTTTCTTT. It translates to CASSVQGADTEAFF.